A selection of T cell receptor beta chains follows, all from one sample in a study of cytomegalovirus exposure and HLA in healthy donors. Assay used: immunoSEQ multiplex PCR; TCRdb lists only in-frame clones, some missing. The sample shows tens of thousands of clones, about 67% of them seen only once. Sequenced sample: PBMCs. These receptors originate from a man between 40 and 49 years old in good health and CMV-seropositive. Both conserved end residues are part of each CDR3. The D gene is left open where the match is weak. Rows may omit the clone size; those that give it use once, few, many or a size class.

j_call v_call clone_size d_call cdr3_length cdr3_aa cdr3_nt
TRBJ1-5 TRBV6-5 - - 13 CASRRQSDQPQHF TGTGCCAGCAGGCGACAGTCAGATCAGCCCCAGCATTTT
TRBJ2-2 TRBV7-3 - - 14 CASSLQGNTGELFF TGTGCCAGCAGCTTACAGGGGAACACCGGGGAGCTGTTTTTT
TRBJ2-7 TRBV29-1 once - 16 CSVEDQKGKGGYEQYF TGCAGCGTTGAAGATCAAAAGGGTAAAGGAGGCTACGAGCAGTACTTC
TRBJ1-2 TRBV4-3 - TRBD1 16 CASSQLNRDSSYGYTF TGCGCCAGCAGCCAACTGAACCGGGACAGCTCATATGGCTACACCTTC
TRBJ1-2 TRBV28 - - 16 CASTLGGAQTNYGYTF TGTGCCAGCACCCTAGGGGGGGCCCAGACTAACTATGGCTACACCTTC
TRBJ2-1 TRBV2 once TRBD2 17 CASSEGLGLAGSNEQFF TGTGCCAGCAGTGAAGGTTTAGGACTAGCCGGATCGAATGAGCAGTTCTTC
TRBJ1-2 TRBV6-4 - TRBD1 13 CASSGGQGDGYTF TGTGCCAGCAGTGGGGGACAGGGGGACGGCTACACCTTC
TRBJ1-2 TRBV5-1 few - 13 CASSRAEAYGYTF TGCGCCAGCAGCCGAGCCGAGGCCTATGGCTACACCTTC
TRBJ1-5 TRBV7-6 - - 16 CASSLEGGVGNQPQHF TGTGCCAGCAGCTTAGAGGGGGGGGTAGGCAATCAGCCCCAGCATTTT
TRBJ2-2 TRBV29-1 once TRBD1 16 CSVLGQGDTYTGELFF TGCAGCGTTCTGGGACAGGGCGATACGTACACCGGGGAGCTGTTTTTT
TRBJ2-1 TRBV15 - TRBD2 14 CATSRPASGYEQFF TGTGCCACCAGCAGACCAGCTAGCGGCTATGAGCAGTTCTTC
TRBJ1-3 TRBV28 - - 16 CASSPDTIFSGNTIYF TGTGCCAGCAGTCCGGACACCATCTTCTCTGGAAACACCATATATTTT
TRBJ1-5 TRBV28 few - 15 CASTPAGKSNQPQHF TGTGCCAGCACCCCGGCGGGGAAGAGCAATCAGCCCCAGCATTTT
TRBJ2-7 TRBV7-6 few TRBD2 14 CASSPQGRGEKQYF TGTGCCAGCAGCCCCCAGGGACGGGGGGAGAAGCAGTACTTC
TRBJ1-1 TRBV6-5 - - 13 CASSYSRNTEAFF TGTGCCAGCAGTTACTCGAGGAACACTGAAGCTTTCTTT
TRBJ2-7 TRBV6-1 - - 13 CASSEFSRYEQYF TGTGCCAGCAGTGAATTTTCTCGGTACGAGCAGTACTTC
TRBJ2-5 TRBV5-1 - - 14 CASSLGQGHETQYF TGCGCCAGCAGCTTGGGGCAGGGACATGAGACCCAGTACTTC
TRBJ1-4 TRBV6-6 - TRBD1 16 CASGDESGGSDEKLFF TGTGCCAGCGGGGACGAATCAGGGGGCTCGGATGAAAAACTGTTTTTT
TRBJ1-5 TRBV28 once - 17 CASSRIPGIASNQPQHF TGTGCCAGCAGTCGCATCCCGGGGATCGCTAGCAATCAGCCCCAGCATTTT
TRBJ2-3 TRBV25-1 - TRBD2 14 CASRPGLAPDTQYF TGTGCCAGCAGACCGGGACTAGCGCCAGATACGCAGTATTTT
TRBJ2-1 TRBV19 - TRBD1 15 CASSISGQGRNEQFF TGTGCCAGTAGTATCTCGGGACAGGGTCGCAATGAGCAGTTCTTC
TRBJ1-5 TRBV19 - - 14 CASSLVGANQPQHF TGTGCCAGTAGTCTGGTAGGGGCGAATCAGCCCCAGCATTTT
TRBJ1-4 TRBV28 - TRBD1 14 CASSFGQGFEKLFF TGTGCCAGCAGTTTCGGACAGGGGTTTGAAAAACTGTTTTTT
TRBJ1-1 TRBV5-1 few - 13 CASSLEMRTEAFF TGCGCCAGCAGCTTGGAAATGAGGACTGAAGCTTTCTTT
TRBJ1-2 TRBV28 - - 14 CASSLYSANYGYTF TGTGCCAGCAGTTTATATTCCGCTAACTATGGCTACACCTTC